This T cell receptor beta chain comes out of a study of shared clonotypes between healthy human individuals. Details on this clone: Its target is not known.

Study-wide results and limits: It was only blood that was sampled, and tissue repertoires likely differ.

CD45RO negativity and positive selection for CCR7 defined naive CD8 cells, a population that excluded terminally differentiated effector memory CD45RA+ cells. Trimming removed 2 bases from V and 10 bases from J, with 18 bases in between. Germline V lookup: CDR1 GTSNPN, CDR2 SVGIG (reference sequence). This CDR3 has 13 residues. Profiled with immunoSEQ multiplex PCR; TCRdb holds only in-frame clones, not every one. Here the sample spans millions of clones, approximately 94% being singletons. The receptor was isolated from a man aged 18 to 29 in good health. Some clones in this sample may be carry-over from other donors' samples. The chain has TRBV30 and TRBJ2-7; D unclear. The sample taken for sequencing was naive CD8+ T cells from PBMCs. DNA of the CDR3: TGTGCCTGGAGTAAAGGCCCCCGGGTGATACAGTACTTC. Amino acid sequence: CAWSKGPRVIQYF.